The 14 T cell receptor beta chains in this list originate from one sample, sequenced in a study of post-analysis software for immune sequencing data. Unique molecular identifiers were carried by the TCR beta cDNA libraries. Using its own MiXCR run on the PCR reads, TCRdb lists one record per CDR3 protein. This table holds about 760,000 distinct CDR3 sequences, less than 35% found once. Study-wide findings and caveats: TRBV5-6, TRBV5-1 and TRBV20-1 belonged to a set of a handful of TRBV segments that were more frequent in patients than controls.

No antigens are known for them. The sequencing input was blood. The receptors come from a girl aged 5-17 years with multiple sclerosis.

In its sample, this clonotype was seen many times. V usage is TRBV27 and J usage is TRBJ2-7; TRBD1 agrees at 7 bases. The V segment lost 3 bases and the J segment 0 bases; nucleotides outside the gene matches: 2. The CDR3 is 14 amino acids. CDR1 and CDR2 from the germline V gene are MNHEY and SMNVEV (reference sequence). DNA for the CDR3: TGTGCCAGCAGTTTTTCAGGGGGCTCCTACGAGCAGTACTTC. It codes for CASSFSGGSYEQYF.

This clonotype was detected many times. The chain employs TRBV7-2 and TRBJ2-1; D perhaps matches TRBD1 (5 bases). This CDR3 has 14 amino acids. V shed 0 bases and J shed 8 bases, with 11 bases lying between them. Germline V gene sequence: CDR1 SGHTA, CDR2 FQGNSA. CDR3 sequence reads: CASSLAGRADEQFF. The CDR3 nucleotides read TGTGCCAGCAGCTTAGCGGGCAGGGCCGATGAGCAGTTCTTC.

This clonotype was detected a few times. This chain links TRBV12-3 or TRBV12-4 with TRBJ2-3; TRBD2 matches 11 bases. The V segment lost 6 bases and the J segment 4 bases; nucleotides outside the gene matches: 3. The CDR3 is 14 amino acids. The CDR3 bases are TGTGCCAGCAGCACTAGCGGGAGTGCAGATACGCAGTATTTT. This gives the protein CASSTSGSADTQYF.

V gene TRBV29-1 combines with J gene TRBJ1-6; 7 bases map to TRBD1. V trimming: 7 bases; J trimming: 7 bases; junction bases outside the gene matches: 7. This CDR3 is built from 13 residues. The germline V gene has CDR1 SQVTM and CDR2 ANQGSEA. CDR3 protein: CSARQGGNSPLHF. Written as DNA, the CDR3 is TGCAGCGCCCGACAGGGAGGGAATTCACCCCTCCACTTT. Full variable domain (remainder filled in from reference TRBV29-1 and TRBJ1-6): SAVISQKPSRDICQRGTSLTIQCQVDSQVTMMFWYRQQPGQSLTLIATANQGSEATYESGFVIDKFPISRPNLTFSTLTVSNMSPEDSSIYLCSARQGGNSPLHFGNGTRLTVT.

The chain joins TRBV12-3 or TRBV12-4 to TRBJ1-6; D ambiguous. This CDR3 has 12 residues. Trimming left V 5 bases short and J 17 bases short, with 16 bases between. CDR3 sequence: CASSLGQFMVHF. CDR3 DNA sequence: TGTGCCAGCAGTCTAGGGCAGTTTATGGTCCACTTT.

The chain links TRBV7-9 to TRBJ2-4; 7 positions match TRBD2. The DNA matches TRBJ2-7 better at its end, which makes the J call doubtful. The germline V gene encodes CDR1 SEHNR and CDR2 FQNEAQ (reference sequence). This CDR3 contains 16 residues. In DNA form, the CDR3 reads TGTGCCAGCAGCAAGACGCACCGGGACTACTCAAACGAGCAGTACTTC. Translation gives CASSKTHRDYSNEQYF.

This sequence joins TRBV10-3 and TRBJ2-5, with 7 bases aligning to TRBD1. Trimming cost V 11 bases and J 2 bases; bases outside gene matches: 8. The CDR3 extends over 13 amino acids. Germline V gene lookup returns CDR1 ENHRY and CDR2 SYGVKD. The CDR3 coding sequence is TGTGCCGCTCAGACAGGGCCGCAAGAGACCCAGTACTTC. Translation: CAAQTGPQETQYF.

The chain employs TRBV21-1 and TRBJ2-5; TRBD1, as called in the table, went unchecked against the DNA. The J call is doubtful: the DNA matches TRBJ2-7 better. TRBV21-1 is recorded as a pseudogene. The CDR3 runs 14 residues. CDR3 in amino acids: CASSTPREIGEQYF. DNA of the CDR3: TGTGCCAGCAGCACACCCAGGGAGATAGGCGAGCAGTACTTC.

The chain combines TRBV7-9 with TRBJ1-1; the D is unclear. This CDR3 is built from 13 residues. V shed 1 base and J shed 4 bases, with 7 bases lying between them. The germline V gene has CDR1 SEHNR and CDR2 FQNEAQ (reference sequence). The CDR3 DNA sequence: TGTGCCAGCAGCTTAGTTGAGAGCACTGAAGCTTTCTTT. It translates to CASSLVESTEAFF.

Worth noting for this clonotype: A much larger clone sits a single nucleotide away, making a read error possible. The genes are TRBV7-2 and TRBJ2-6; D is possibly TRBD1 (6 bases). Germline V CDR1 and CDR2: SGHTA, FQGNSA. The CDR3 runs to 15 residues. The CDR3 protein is CASSLAQGGDNVLTF. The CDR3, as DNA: TGTGCCAGCAGCTTAGCACAGGGTGGGGACAACGTCCTGACTTTC.

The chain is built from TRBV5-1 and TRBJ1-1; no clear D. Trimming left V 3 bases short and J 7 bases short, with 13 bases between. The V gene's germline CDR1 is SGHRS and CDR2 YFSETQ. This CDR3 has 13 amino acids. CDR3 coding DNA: TGCGCCAGCAGCTCCTTGACCGCGCATGAAGCTTTCTTT. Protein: CASSSLTAHEAFF.

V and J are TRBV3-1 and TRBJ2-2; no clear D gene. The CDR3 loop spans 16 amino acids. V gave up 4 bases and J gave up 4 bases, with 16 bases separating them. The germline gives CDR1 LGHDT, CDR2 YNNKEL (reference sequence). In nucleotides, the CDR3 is TGTGCCAGCAGCCTCCGTTACCCCGGCCCCACCGGGGAGCTGTTTTTT. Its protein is CASSLRYPGPTGELFF.

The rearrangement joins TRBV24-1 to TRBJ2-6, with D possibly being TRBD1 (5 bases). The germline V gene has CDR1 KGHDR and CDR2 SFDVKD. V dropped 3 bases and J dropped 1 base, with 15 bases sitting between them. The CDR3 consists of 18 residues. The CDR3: CATSDPRDRASGANVLTF. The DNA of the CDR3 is TGTGCCACCAGTGATCCCAGGGATAGGGCGTCTGGGGCCAACGTCCTGACTTTC.

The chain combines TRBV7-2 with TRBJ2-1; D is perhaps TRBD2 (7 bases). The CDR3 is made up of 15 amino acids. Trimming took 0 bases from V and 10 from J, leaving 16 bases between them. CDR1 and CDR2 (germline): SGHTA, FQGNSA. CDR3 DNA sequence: TGTGCCAGCAGCTTAGCGGGGGGGGCCCCCGACGAGCAGTTCTTC. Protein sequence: CASSLAGGAPDEQFF.